This T cell receptor beta chain was identified during a study of technical replicates of blood from a few donors. The ends lost 6 bases at V and 4 bases at J; junction bases unmatched: 14. This CDR3 contains 18 residues. Germline lookup yields CDR1 ENHRY and CDR2 SYGVKD. Measured with immunoSEQ multiplex PCR; TCRdb has only the in-frame clones, and not every one. The data contain more than 75,000 clones, approximately 94% of them singletons. The clonotype was recovered from a human donor in good health. The sequenced material came from T cells isolated from PBMCs. The V gene is TRBV10-3, the J gene TRBJ2-1; 11 positions agree with TRBD2. Here the CDR3 DNA reads TGTGCCATCAGAGGAGGTTCCGGGACTAGCGGTCGATACAATGAGCAGTTCTTC. This gives the protein CAIRGGSGTSGRYNEQFF.